These 25 T cell receptor beta chains originate from one sample sequenced in a study of metastatic and nonmetastatic thyroid tumors. Prior to thyroid surgery, none of the patients had received any treatment. TCRdb reassembled clones from the PCR reads with MiXCR. The sample includes approximately 38,000 clones, about 27% of them seen just once. Sequenced material: blood. Receptors were obtained from a male donor with papillary thyroid cancer or a benign thyroid nodule (not recorded which). Some clones in this sample may be carry-over from other donors' samples.

The chain uses TRBV5-1 and TRBJ2-1; 13 bases line up with TRBD2. Germline V CDR1 and CDR2: SGHRS, YFSETQ. The CDR3 runs 14 residues. V lost 4 bases to trimming and J lost 10 bases; unmatched junction nucleotides: 5. CDR3 sequence: CASSEGLAGREQFF. CDR3 sequence (DNA): TGCGCCAGCAGCGAGGGACTAGCGGGGCGGGAGCAGTTCTTC.

This clone qualifies as medium-sized. The chain recombines TRBV12-3 or TRBV12-4 with TRBJ1-4; D perhaps matches TRBD1 (6 bases). The CDR3 is 16 amino acids. Deletions cut 5 bases from V and 4 bases from J, with 17 bases between. CDR3 DNA: TGTGCCAGCAGTACCCCCAACAGGGATCTTAATGAAAAACTGTTTTTT. Its protein product is CASSTPNRDLNEKLFF.

This clone was seen at least ten times. The chain joins TRBV9 to TRBJ1-6; D is possibly TRBD1 (5 bases). Germline V lookup: CDR1 SGDLS, CDR2 YYNGEE. The CDR3 spans 15 residues. Trimming took 0 bases from V and 10 from J, leaving 14 bases between them. The CDR3 DNA follows: TGTGCCAGCAGCGTAGAAGGCAGGGTGGGCTCACCCCTCCACTTT. Translating it yields CASSVEGRVGSPLHF.

Ten or more counts support this clone. The chain joins TRBV6-4 to TRBJ2-3, with 7 bases lining up with TRBD1. Losses at the gene ends were 4 bases for V and 1 base for J; bases not matched to a gene: 2. The CDR3 is 14 residues long. Germline V gene sequence: CDR1 MRHNA, CDR2 SNTAGT. The CDR3, as DNA: TGTGCCAGCAGTGCCGGGACAGGCACAGATACGCAGTATTTT. Protein sequence: CASSAGTGTDTQYF.

This clone has at least ten counts. The chain recombines TRBV30 with TRBJ1-3; D is undetermined. The CDR3 consists of 13 residues. Trimming cost V 5 bases and J 0 bases, with 8 bases left between them. Germline V gene lookup returns CDR1 GTSNPN and CDR2 SVGIG (reference sequence). As DNA, the CDR3 is TGTGCCTGGCGGTTCCACTCTGGAAACACCATATATTTT. It encodes CAWRFHSGNTIYF.

This sequence joins TRBV5-5 and TRBJ1-4; D might be TRBD1 (5 bases). The V gene lost 0 bases and the J gene lost 5 bases, with 8 bases spanning the gap. CDR1 and CDR2 from the germline V gene are SGHKS and YYEKEE (reference sequence). This CDR3 is built from 14 residues. CDR3 nucleotides: TGTGCCAGCAGCTTGGTAGAGGGGAATGAAAAACTGTTTTTT. Its protein is CASSLVEGNEKLFF.

This clone came up a few times. J is TRBJ1-5 and V is TRBV2; D gene unclear. V was trimmed by 4 bases and J by 3 bases, leaving 4 bases between them. This CDR3 spans 12 amino acids. The germline V gene has CDR1 SNHLY and CDR2 FYNNEI. This CDR3 is CASSGNNQPQHF. CDR3 nucleotide sequence: TGTGCCAGCAGTGGAAACAATCAGCCCCAGCATTTT.

A few counts support this clone. The chain links TRBV28 to TRBJ2-2, with D unclear. Germline CDR1 and CDR2: MDHEN and SYDVKM. The CDR3 is 13 residues long. V was trimmed by 5 bases and J by 4 bases, leaving 8 bases between them. CDR3 amino acids: CASSPISTGELFF. CDR3 nucleotide sequence: TGTGCCAGCAGTCCGATCTCCACCGGGGAGCTGTTTTTT.

The chain is built from TRBV28 and TRBJ1-5; D ambiguous. V lost 6 bases and J 1 base, leaving 16 bases between the germline ends. Germline-derived CDR1 and CDR2 are MDHEN and SYDVKM. CDR3 length equals 16 residues. The CDR3, as DNA: TGTGCCAGCAGCCTAATCCAGGTGAGGAGCAATCAGCCCCAGCATTTT. This sequence encodes CASSLIQVRSNQPQHF.

The rearrangement joins TRBV11-3 to TRBJ2-7; TRBD1 agrees at 7 bases. Germline-derived CDR1 and CDR2 are SGHNT and YENEEA. V shed 5 bases, J shed 0 bases, and the junction held 4 bases outside the gene matches. The CDR3 runs 14 residues. For the CDR3, the DNA is TGTGCCAGCAGCAGGCAGGGGGTCTCCTACGAGCAGTACTTC. Protein product: CASSRQGVSYEQYF.

The gene calls are TRBV3-1 and TRBJ2-5, with TRBD2 identical over 8 bases. The CDR3 contains 16 residues. V lost 1 base to trimming and J lost 5 bases; unmatched junction nucleotides: 9. Germline assignment: CDR1 LGHDT and CDR2 YNNKEL (reference sequence). The CDR3 DNA reads TGTGCCAGCAGCCAAGGTAGCGGGACGGGTGGGGAGACCCAGTACTTC. Its translation is CASSQGSGTGGETQYF.

This clone showed up just a few times. The CDR3 sequence is CSARLTGGSNEKLFF. CDR3 nucleotide sequence: TGCAGTGCTAGACTGACAGGGGGATCTAATGAAAAACTGTTTTTT. The rearrangement links TRBV20-1 to TRBJ1-4, with TRBD1 identical over 9 bases. Losses at the gene ends were 2 bases for V and 3 bases for J; bases not matched to a gene: 4. Germline V gene lookup returns CDR1 DFQATT and CDR2 SNEGSKA (reference sequence). The CDR3 sequence is 15 residues long.

This clone was picked up one time. The V call is TRBV7-6, the J call TRBJ1-2; 7 nucleotides agree with TRBD1. From germline, CDR1 is SGHVS and CDR2 FNYEAQ. Trimming at V came to 5 bases and at J to 5 bases, leaving 8 bases not matched to a gene. There are 14 residues in the CDR3. CDR3 amino acids: CASSRAGTVYGYTF. DNA for the CDR3: TGTGCCAGCAGCCGAGCGGGGACAGTTTATGGCTACACCTTC.

This clone is medium-sized by share. The chain recombines TRBV20-1 with TRBJ1-5; 7 bases align to TRBD1. The V gene's germline CDR1 is DFQATT and CDR2 SNEGSKA (reference sequence). The CDR3 totals 15 residues. Germline trimming cut 3 bases from V and 4 bases from J; bases unmatched to any gene: 9. This chain's CDR3 is CSARDRYMGNQPQHF. The DNA of the CDR3 is TGCAGTGCTAGGGACAGGTATATGGGAAATCAGCCCCAGCATTTT.

The chain combines TRBV4-3 with TRBJ1-4; TRBD1 might be the D (6 bases). Looked up from germline, CDR1 is LGHNA and CDR2 is YSLEER. CDR3 length: 15 residues. V was pared by 1 base and J by 3 bases, with 9 bases between. The CDR3 DNA sequence: TGCGCCAGCAGCCAAGTGGGGGGCTCTAATGAAAAACTGTTTTTT. Translated, it gives CASSQVGGSNEKLFF.

This chain links TRBV20-1 with TRBJ1-2; D possibly corresponds to TRBD1 (5 bases). Trimming shortened V by 3 bases and J by 4 bases, and 9 bases separated the two germline ends. Germline V gene data show CDR1 as DFQATT and CDR2 as SNEGSKA (reference sequence). The CDR3 loop spans 12 amino acids. Written as DNA, the CDR3 is TGCAGTGCTAGCGGGGGAGTCTATGGCTACACCTTC. The encoded protein is CSASGGVYGYTF.

This chain connects TRBV6-1 to TRBJ2-7, with 9 bases matching TRBD2. Trimming removed 6 bases from V and 4 bases from J; junction bases left unmatched: 4. In germline, CDR1 is MNHNS, CDR2 SASEGT. The length of the CDR3 is 13 residues. The CDR3: CASRRTSEYEQYF. In DNA form, the CDR3 reads TGTGCCAGCAGACGGACTAGCGAGTACGAGCAGTACTTC.

Worth noting for this clone: One junction end does not reproduce the germline sequence, and a read error may be involved. The CDR3 protein is CASSQAVLDGSPLF. The CDR3 DNA reads TGTGCCAGCAGCCAAGCGGTGTTGGACGGGAGCCCGCTCTTC. The chain has TRBV3-1 and TRBJ2-7; a weak D match, TRBD2 (6 bases). Germline assignment: CDR1 LGHDT and CDR2 YNNKEL (reference sequence). There are 14 residues in the CDR3.

This clone came up many times. This sequence joins TRBV5-1 and TRBJ2-5; 12 bases are shared with TRBD2. CDR3 size: 16 residues. V lost 1 base to trimming and J lost 5 bases; unmatched junction nucleotides: 6. Germline CDR1 and CDR2: SGHRS and YFSETQ. As DNA, the CDR3 is TGCGCCAGCAGCTTGTTGACTAGCGGGAGTTGGGAGACCCAGTACTTC. Protein product: CASSLLTSGSWETQYF.

This clone has only a few counts. The V call is TRBV12-3 or TRBV12-4, the J call TRBJ1-3, with 7 nucleotides matching TRBD1. The J segment lost 8 bases and the V segment lost 6 bases, leaving 7 bases of the junction unmatched. The CDR3 loop spans 13 amino acids. The CDR3 nucleotides read TGTGCCAGCAGGCAGGACAGGTTATACACCATATATTTT. Its translation is CASRQDRLYTIYF.

This clone was seen many times. The chain uses TRBV9 and TRBJ1-1, with D possibly TRBD1 on 6 matching bases. The CDR3 is 12 amino acids. Trimming stripped 7 bases from V and 4 bases from J, with 11 bases between. The V gene's germline CDR1 is SGDLS and CDR2 YYNGEE. The CDR3 spells CASGQGSTEAFF. The CDR3 coding sequence is TGTGCCAGCGGCCAGGGGAGCACTGAAGCTTTCTTT.

This clone appeared many times. The chain joins TRBV5-1 to TRBJ1-4; D perhaps matches TRBD1 (5 bases). This CDR3 is built from 14 residues. V was trimmed by 4 bases and J by 4 bases, leaving 11 bases between them. In germline, CDR1 is SGHRS, CDR2 YFSETQ. CDR3 region: CASSAGRINEKLFF. The CDR3 DNA reads TGCGCCAGCAGCGCGGGACGGATTAATGAAAAACTGTTTTTT.

This clone was counted many times. This chain links TRBV5-4 with TRBJ2-1; D gene unclear. Germline-derived CDR1 and CDR2 are SGHNT and YYREEE (reference sequence). The CDR3 has 11 residues. V was pared by 1 base and J by 8 bases, with 4 bases between. The CDR3 here is CASSLIHEQFF. The CDR3 coding sequence is TGTGCCAGCAGCTTGATCCATGAGCAGTTCTTC.

The chain has TRBV20-1 and TRBJ1-3, with D tentatively TRBD1 (5 bases). V dropped 0 bases and J dropped 0 bases, with 9 bases sitting between them. This CDR3 contains 15 residues. Germline CDR1 DFQATT, CDR2 SNEGSKA (reference sequence). CDR3 DNA sequence: TGCAGTGCTAGAGAGGGACGGACCTCTGGAAACACCATATATTTT. Its protein product is CSAREGRTSGNTIYF.

The rearrangement uses TRBV7-9 and TRBJ1-2; D is possibly TRBD1 (6 bases). Germline CDR1 SEHNR, CDR2 FQNEAQ (reference sequence). The ends were cut back, 3 bases at V and 2 bases at J, with 7 bases in the middle. CDR3 length equals 13 residues. The CDR3 DNA is TGTGCCAGCAGCTTCGGGACAAACTATGGCTACACCTTC. Amino acid sequence: CASSFGTNYGYTF.